These T cell receptor beta chains were read from a single sample in a study of beta chain features in type 1 diabetes. Assay: immunoSEQ multiplex PCR; the TCRdb copy retains only in-frame clones and omits some. The sample shows about 400,000 clones, 10% to 15% of them seen only once. Sequencing was carried out using naive CD4+ T cells from blood. The receptors shown here come from a woman aged 18-29 years with type 1 diabetes. CDR3s leave out the opening cysteine and the closing phenylalanine or tryptophan. Clone size is shown for a subset of rows, as once, few, many or a class of expanded clone.

CDR3aa: AWSRETGKVRAGELF
j_gene: TRBJ2-2
v_gene: TRBV30
abundance: few

CDR3aa: SAYRAGRNYNEQF
j_gene: TRBJ2-1
v_gene: TRBV29-1
abundance: few

CDR3aa: ASSGQGSSYEQY
j_gene: TRBJ2-7
v_gene: TRBV2
abundance: few

CDR3aa: ASTQDRGIGYT
j_gene: TRBJ1-2
v_gene: TRBV7-2
abundance: .

CDR3aa: ASSLDERVFYNEQF
j_gene: TRBJ2-1
v_gene: TRBV5-1
abundance: few

CDR3aa: ASSGPDRDQPQH
j_gene: TRBJ1-5
v_gene: TRBV9
abundance: few

CDR3aa: ASSLAPTSNSGANVLT
j_gene: TRBJ2-6
v_gene: TRBV5-4
abundance: .

CDR3aa: ASSRADSSLQH
j_gene: TRBJ1-5
v_gene: TRBV28
abundance: .

CDR3aa: ASSQGDTQY
j_gene: TRBJ2-3
v_gene: TRBV6-5
abundance: .

CDR3aa: ASSPLAAQHTQY
j_gene: TRBJ2-3
v_gene: TRBV7-2
abundance: .